This note documents a single T cell receptor (beta chain) sequence. V shed 2 bases, J shed 6 bases, and the junction held 8 bases outside the gene matches. The CDR3 runs to 15 residues. Germline V gene sequence: CDR1 MNHNY, CDR2 SVGAGI (reference sequence). Per the original data handling: Estimation of nucleated cell counts was performed using reference gene primer amplification. The assay was immunoSEQ multiplex PCR, and TCRdb's table has in-frame clones only and misses some. V, J and clone size were drawn from that table, and D and trimming were deduced from the DNA. The repertoire holds 150,000 or so clones, with 80% to 85% as singletons. This sample is part of a study of blood T cell repertoires in COVID-19. Study in general: Whether acute or convalescent, the COVID-19 samples came from the United States, Italy and Spain. PBMCs, B-cell-depleted T cells, or T cells provided the cDNA or gDNA that made up the material.

Sequencing used peripheral blood. The receptor's source is a woman in her fifties or sixties with acute or convalescent COVID-19. V and J are TRBV6-6 and TRBJ1-1; TRBD1 aligns across 8 bases. The DNA of the CDR3 is TGTGCCAGCAGTTACGGCCGAGACAGGGGAGCTGAAGCTTTCTTT. It is translated as CASSYGRDRGAEAFF.